This T cell receptor beta chain was identified during a study of T cell repertoires and Cas9 in healthy adults. Broader study findings: Reportedly, SpCas9-reactive effector T cell proliferation and function were mitigated by SpCas9-reactive Tregs in vitro.

Germline CDR1 is SNHLY and CDR2 is FYNNEI. Trimming removed 2 bases from V and 3 bases from J, with 7 bases in between. The CDR3 sequence is 13 residues long. Clones were sequenced by immunoSEQ multiplex PCR, and TCRdb holds only the in-frame ones, with some missing. The sample holds fewer than 25,000 clones, under 95% seen once. Regarding this clone: The target antigen is unknown.

This TCR was sampled from a human donor in good health. Sequencing input: CD4+ effector T cells (CD127+, CD25-, CD137-, CD154-) from PBMCs; culture status not recorded. The rearrangement joins TRBV2 to TRBJ2-5; no definite D call. CDR3 protein: CASSETPEETQYF. The CDR3 DNA reads as TGTGCCAGCAGTGAAACGCCGGAAGAGACCCAGTACTTC.